This TCR beta chain stems from a study of cytomegalovirus exposure and HLA in healthy donors. Study-level points and caveats: Trimming of TCR beta V- and J-genes showed a link, identified in a later analysis, to a missense DCLRE1C variant. Most CMV-associated TCR beta chains appeared HLA-restricted in a later analysis. Roughly even sequencing depth across donors was the assumption behind the presence/absence analyses.

Germline values: CDR1 LGHNA, CDR2 YSLEER. This CDR3 is built from 15 residues. Trimming stripped 1 base from V and 2 bases from J, with 11 bases between. PCR amplification relied on 60 Vbeta primers (plus 13 Jbeta primers). TCRdb keeps only in-frame clones here, not all; method: immunoSEQ multiplex PCR. The repertoire holds around 150,000 clones, with about 80% as singletons. Points on this clone: As yet, its antigen is unknown.

The chain couples TRBV4-3 to TRBJ2-5; TRBD1 might be the D (5 bases). The clonotype was recovered from a woman aged 45-60 years in good health and CMV-seropositive. Sequencing input: PBMCs. The CDR3 region has the DNA TGCGCCAGCAGCCAAGCAGGGTTGGGTCAAGAGACCCAGTACTTC. Protein product: CASSQAGLGQETQYF.